Sequencing of this TCR beta chain was carried out in a study of blood T cell repertoires in COVID-19. Overall study context: Sites in the United States, Italy and Spain provided acute and convalescent COVID-19 samples. The analysed material was cDNA or gDNA that came from T cells, B-cell-depleted T cells, or PBMCs.

Authors' data handling: Reference gene primers were amplified, and this amplification served to estimate nucleated cell counts. Assay used: immunoSEQ multiplex PCR; TCRdb lists only in-frame clones, some missing. For V, J and clone size, that table is used; D and trimming come from the DNA. The table lists 110,000 or so clones, less than 90% of them singletons. The CDR3 consists of 16 residues. The germline gives CDR1 SGHAT, CDR2 FQNNGV. The J segment lost 4 bases and the V segment lost 2 bases, leaving 8 bases of the junction unmatched. Sequenced material: peripheral blood. The sequence came from a woman aged 60-70 years with acute or convalescent COVID-19. The gene calls are TRBV11-2 and TRBJ2-7; 10 bases map to TRBD2. The CDR3 DNA reads as TGTGCCAGCAGCTTAACAGCGGGAGGGTTCGTGTACGAGCAGTACTTC. It specifies CASSLTAGGFVYEQYF.